The 22 T cell receptor beta chains given below trace back to one sample, sequenced in a study of cytomegalovirus exposure and HLA in healthy donors (dated by TCRdb to about 2017). The library was produced with the immunoSEQ multiplex PCR assay. A mixture of 60 forward primers for TCR Vbeta segments and 13 reverse primers for TCR Jbeta segments was used in the multiplex PCR. As stored in TCRdb, this immuneACCESS dataset retains in-frame rearrangements with V and J assigned. A fraction of the clones does not appear; measured against another copy, unresolved V genes explain less than half of the discrepancy, and the remainder lacks a known reason. In all, the sample holds approximately 110,000 clones, and around 80% of those were seen once. The ten largest clonotypes hold 1.1% of the sample. Sequencing was done on a sample of PBMCs. The source is a woman aged 25 to 39 in good health and CMV-seronegative.

The chain uses TRBV6-6 and TRBJ1-6, with D perhaps matching TRBD1 (5 bases). Trimming left V 0 bases short and J 14 bases short, with 11 bases between. The CDR3 has 13 amino acids. From germline, CDR1 is MNHNY and CDR2 SVGAGI (reference sequence). Here the CDR3 reads CASSYSGDSALHF. As DNA, the CDR3 is TGTGCCAGCAGTTACTCAGGGGATTCGGCCCTCCACTTT.

The chain couples TRBV4-1 to TRBJ2-3, with TRBD2 identical over 13 bases. V lost 2 bases, J lost 0 bases, and 2 bases stayed unmatched. Germline V gives CDR1 MGHRA, CDR2 YSYEKL. This CDR3 has 17 amino acids. The CDR3 spells CASSQPTSGRSTDTQYF. CDR3 bases: TGCGCCAGCAGCCAACCGACTAGCGGGAGGAGCACAGATACGCAGTATTTT.

The chain is built from TRBV4-2 and TRBJ2-3; no definite D call. The CDR3 is 14 amino acids. V was trimmed by 3 bases and J by 1 base, leaving 8 bases between them. The germline V gene encodes CDR1 LGHNA and CDR2 YNFKEQ. DNA for the CDR3: TGTGCCAGCAGCCACCAAAGCCGCACAGATACGCAGTATTTT. As protein: CASSHQSRTDTQYF.

V and J are TRBV5-5 and TRBJ2-7, with 8 bases aligning to TRBD1. This CDR3 is 13 amino acids long. The germline V gene encodes CDR1 SGHKS and CDR2 YYEKEE (reference sequence). V shed 2 bases, J shed 5 bases, and the junction held 3 bases outside the gene matches. The CDR3 DNA follows: TGTGCCAGCAGCTTTGACAGGGGCAACGAGCAGTACTTC. Translated, it gives CASSFDRGNEQYF.

The rearrangement joins TRBV5-5 to TRBJ1-6; D is possibly TRBD1 (6 bases). Per germline, CDR1 SGHKS and CDR2 YYEKEE (reference sequence). V lost 4 bases and J 6 bases, leaving 20 bases between the germline ends. The CDR3 runs 17 residues. The CDR3 loop is CASSPGGGGPVNSPLHF. The CDR3 nucleotides read TGTGCCAGCAGCCCGGGAGGGGGGGGTCCTGTTAATTCACCCCTCCACTTT.

The chain carries TRBV11-3 and TRBJ2-5; TRBD1 matches 7 bases. Germline V gene lookup returns CDR1 SGHNT and CDR2 YENEEA. This CDR3 contains 19 residues. Trimming cost V 2 bases and J 5 bases; bases outside gene matches: 20. CDR3 DNA sequence: TGTGCCAGCAGCTTAACTATTCCCCAGGAAGGGGGCATGCCGGAGACCCAGTACTTC. Residues: CASSLTIPQEGGMPETQYF.

V and J are TRBV27 and TRBJ2-7; 16 bases line up with TRBD2. Germline V CDR1 and CDR2: MNHEY, SMNVEV (reference sequence). The CDR3 loop spans 17 amino acids. V shed 6 bases and J 0 bases; nucleotides not matched to a gene: 5. This CDR3 reads CASRPGLAGGNSYEQYF. Written as DNA, the CDR3 is TGTGCCAGCAGGCCGGGACTAGCGGGGGGGAACTCCTACGAGCAGTACTTC.

As for this clone: A junction boundary mismatches the germline segment, possibly from a read error. This chain links TRBV10-1 with TRBJ1-3, with 7 bases aligning to TRBD1. The CDR3 contains 15 residues. Germline V lookup: CDR1 WNHNN, CDR2 SYGVQD (reference sequence). CDR3: CASSVGGGYGHTIYF. The CDR3 DNA follows: TGCGCCAGCAGTGTTGGAGGGGGCTATGGACACACCATATATTTT.

The V and J genes are TRBV27 and TRBJ2-7, with 13 positions matching TRBD2. V lost 8 bases and J lost 2; bases outside the gene matches: 9. The V gene's germline CDR1 is MNHEY and CDR2 SMNVEV (reference sequence). This CDR3 spans 16 amino acids. CDR3 sequence (DNA): TGTGCCAGCGCTAGGACTAGCGGGAGATTGGCCTACGAGCAGTACTTC. Translation gives CASARTSGRLAYEQYF.

The chain links TRBV30 to TRBJ1-1; a weak D match, TRBD1 (5 bases). The CDR3 covers 12 residues. Trimming removed 3 bases from V and 2 bases from J, with 7 bases in between. CDR1 GTSNPN and CDR2 SVGIG come from the germline V gene (reference sequence). The DNA of the CDR3 is TGTGCCTGGAGAAGGGGCAACACTGAAGCTTTCTTT. The encoded protein is CAWRRGNTEAFF.

This clone was seen a few times. V usage is TRBV4-2 and J usage is TRBJ1-4, with a possible D match to TRBD1 (5 bases). Trimming stripped 0 bases from V and 4 bases from J, with 15 bases between. Germline CDR1 reads LGHNA; CDR2 reads YNFKEQ. CDR3 size: 17 residues. CDR3: CASSQEGVLSGNEKLFF. CDR3 nucleotides: TGTGCCAGCAGCCAAGAAGGGGTCCTCTCGGGTAATGAAAAACTGTTTTTT.

The V and J genes are TRBV11-2 and TRBJ2-7, with 14 bases fitting TRBD2. Germline V gives CDR1 SGHAT, CDR2 FQNNGV. CDR3 length equals 18 residues. V lost 5 bases to trimming and J lost 4 bases; unmatched junction nucleotides: 13. The CDR3 spells CASSPPRTSGRNAYEQYF. The CDR3 DNA follows: TGTGCCAGCAGCCCACCGAGGACTAGCGGGAGGAACGCGTACGAGCAGTACTTC.

This clone was seen a few times. The chain carries TRBV27 and TRBJ1-2; TRBD1 is a possible D gene (6 bases). The CDR3 has 13 amino acids. Trimming removed 6 bases at V and 7 bases at J, with 15 bases between. Germline assignment: CDR1 MNHEY and CDR2 SMNVEV (reference sequence). CDR3 loop: CASRSGHSTGYTF. The CDR3, as DNA: TGTGCCAGCAGGTCGGGACATTCTACTGGCTACACCTTC.

V and J are TRBV9 and TRBJ1-2; 7 positions match TRBD1. Germline V gene lookup returns CDR1 SGDLS and CDR2 YYNGEE. The V and J ends lost 0 bases and 2 bases, in that order; junction bases with no gene match: 4. This CDR3 contains 15 residues. The CDR3 region is CASSVGDSSNYGYTF. In DNA form, the CDR3 reads TGTGCCAGCAGCGTAGGGGACAGCAGCAACTATGGCTACACCTTC.

V gene TRBV5-1 combines with J gene TRBJ1-2, with D perhaps matching TRBD1 (5 bases). Germline-derived CDR1 and CDR2 are SGHRS and YFSETQ. V dropped 4 bases and J dropped 2 bases, with 9 bases sitting between them. This CDR3 has 13 amino acids. Here the CDR3 reads CASSPQENYGYTF. In DNA form, the CDR3 reads TGCGCCAGCAGCCCACAGGAGAACTATGGCTACACCTTC.

This clone has just one count. The chain uses TRBV19 and TRBJ2-3; D perhaps matches TRBD2 (5 bases). V shed 4 bases and J shed 6 bases, with 11 bases lying between them. The CDR3 runs 13 residues. Germline CDR1 and CDR2: LNHDA and SQIVND (reference sequence). CDR3 residues: CASSTRTVDTQYF. CDR3 in DNA: TGTGCCAGTAGTACCCGGACTGTGGATACGCAGTATTTT. The full variable domain, rest sourced from reference TRBV19 and TRBJ2-3, is DGGITQSPKYLFRKEGQNVTLSCEQNLNHDAMYWYRQDPGQGLRLIYYSQIVNDFQKGDIAEGYSVSREKKESFPLTVTSAQKNPTAFYLCASSTRTVDTQYFGPGTRLTVL.

This sequence joins TRBV7-9 and TRBJ1-2; 8 bases are shared with TRBD1. Trimming at V came to 5 bases and at J to 7 bases, leaving 9 bases not matched to a gene. Per the germline V gene, CDR1 is SEHNR and CDR2 is FQNEAQ (reference sequence). This CDR3 has 14 residues. CDR3 nucleotides: TGTGCCAGCAGCCCGACGGACAGGGCAGTTGGCTACACCTTC. It encodes CASSPTDRAVGYTF.

This chain's CDR3 is CASSLGLAGVNSEQYF. CDR3 nucleotides: TGTGCCAGCAGCTTGGGACTAGCGGGAGTGAATAGCGAGCAGTACTTC. The rearrangement joins TRBV5-4 to TRBJ2-7, with 12 bases aligning to TRBD2. Germline values: CDR1 SGHNT, CDR2 YYREEE (reference sequence). The CDR3 runs to 16 residues. V dropped 0 bases and J dropped 6; count of bases not matched to a gene: 7.

A note on this clone: A read error may account for a junction end that differs from germline. The CDR3 bases are TGTTCCAGCAGCTTAACGGGGGGGGGCTATAATTCACCCCTCCACTTT. Its translation: CSSSLTGGGYNSPLHF. The J gene is TRBJ1-6, the V gene TRBV7-9, with D possibly matching TRBD1 (5 bases). Germline lookup yields CDR1 SEHNR and CDR2 FQNEAQ (reference sequence). The CDR3 has 16 amino acids.

The genes are TRBV4-1 and TRBJ1-2; 7 bases align to TRBD1. Germline CDR1 is MGHRA and CDR2 is YSYEKL. The CDR3 sequence is 14 residues long. J gave up 4 bases and V 3 bases, and 5 bases lay outside the gene matches. CDR3 bases: TGCGCCAGCAGCCAGATGGGACAGATCTATGGCTACACCTTC. It specifies CASSQMGQIYGYTF.

V is TRBV9 and J is TRBJ2-1; 10 bases line up with TRBD2. Germline values: CDR1 SGDLS, CDR2 YYNGEE. The CDR3 runs 15 residues. V gave up 3 bases and J gave up 8 bases; unmatched junction bases: 8. CDR3 DNA: TGTGCCAGCAGCGGAGGGGGACTAGCGTCCCATGAGCAGTTCTTC. It is translated as CASSGGGLASHEQFF.

This clone was seen more than once but under ten times. The genes are TRBV18 and TRBJ2-5; D perhaps matches TRBD1 (5 bases). This CDR3 spans 13 amino acids. V was shortened by 4 bases and J by 3 bases, with 9 bases between the two germline ends. Looked up from germline, CDR1 is KGHSH and CDR2 is LQKENI. CDR3 nucleotides: TGTGCCAGCTCACTATCACAGGAAGAGACCCAGTACTTC. It translates to CASSLSQEETQYF.